These 32 T cell receptor beta chains came from one sample sequenced in a study of T cells in Graves' hyperthyroidism and ophthalmopathy. Researchers amplified the TCR beta CDR3 regions from RNA transcripts. When the TCR CDR3 underwent first-round RT-PCR, the HTBI primer set was used. A single record per CDR3 protein comes from TCRdb applying MiXCR to the multiplex PCR reads. The sample consists of about 46,000 distinct CDR3 sequences, 49% of them appearing once. The material sequenced was peripheral blood or thyroid tissue (not recorded which). The source of these receptors is a woman aged 50 to 60 with Graves' hyperthyroidism.

This clonotype was seen only once. The chain employs TRBV11-2 and TRBJ2-7; maybe TRBD2 (5 bases). V was trimmed by 5 bases and J by 4 bases, leaving 12 bases between them. Germline values: CDR1 SGHAT, CDR2 FQNNGV. The CDR3 is 13 residues long. CDR3 bases: TGTGCCAGCAGCGACGGGATCTCTTACGAGCAGTACTTC. It codes for CASSDGISYEQYF.

This clonotype was picked up many times. V and J are TRBV6-5 and TRBJ2-7, with 7 bases aligning to TRBD1. Looked up from germline, CDR1 is MNHEY and CDR2 is SVGAGI. The ends lost 5 bases at V and 4 bases at J; junction bases unmatched: 14. The CDR3 has 16 amino acids. The CDR3 protein is CASSRPRGTDLYEQYF. The CDR3 DNA reads TGTGCCAGCAGTAGACCCCGTGGGACAGACTTATACGAGCAGTACTTC.

The CDR3 sequence is CSASWGPWNQPQHF. CDR3 DNA sequence: TGCAGTGCCAGCTGGGGGCCGTGGAATCAGCCCCAGCATTTT. The chain joins TRBV20-1 to TRBJ1-5; possibly TRBD1 for D (6 bases). The CDR3 contains 14 residues. The ends were cut back, 6 bases at V and 4 bases at J, with 16 bases in the middle. In germline, CDR1 is DFQATT, CDR2 SNEGSKA (reference sequence).

V usage is TRBV5-4 and J usage is TRBJ2-7; tentatively, D is TRBD1 or TRBD2 (6 bases each). Germline assignment: CDR1 SGHNT and CDR2 YYREEE (reference sequence). Trimming removed 4 bases at V and 3 bases at J, with 17 bases between. The CDR3 is 15 amino acids. In DNA form, the CDR3 reads TGTGCCAGCAGCCAAGGGGGACGGGGGAACTACGAGCAGTACTTC. This translates into CASSQGGRGNYEQYF.

V is TRBV2 and J is TRBJ2-5; 10 bases fit TRBD1. The CDR3 totals 17 residues. Losses at the gene ends were 6 bases for V and 0 bases for J; bases not matched to a gene: 10. Per the germline V gene, CDR1 is SNHLY and CDR2 is FYNNEI. The CDR3 coding sequence is TGTGCCAGCAGCCCCGCCCGGACAGGGGGATACCAAGAGACCCAGTACTTC. Translation: CASSPARTGGYQETQYF. Based on the CDR3 plus reference TRBV2 and TRBJ2-5, the full variable domain is EPEVTQTPSHQVTQMGQEVILRCVPISNHLYFYWYRQILGQKVEFLVSFYNNEISEKSEIFDDQFSVERPDGSNFTLKIRSTKLEDSAMYFCASSPARTGGYQETQYFGPGTRLLVL.

The chain links TRBV29-1 to TRBJ1-2; D not certain. Germline CDR1 and CDR2: SQVTM and ANQGSEA. The CDR3 consists of 11 residues. V lost 8 bases to trimming and J lost 4 bases, with 11 bases between them. The CDR3: CSLILSYGYTF. CDR3 DNA: TGCAGCTTAATTCTGAGCTATGGCTACACCTTC.

This clonotype was found many times. The rearrangement uses TRBV7-6 and TRBJ2-2; D call uncertain. Germline V lookup: CDR1 SGHVS, CDR2 FNYEAQ. This CDR3 has 10 residues. V lost 5 bases to trimming and J lost 7 bases, with 2 bases between them. In nucleotides, the CDR3 is TGTGCCAGCAGCGGCGGGGAGCTGTTTTTT. It codes for CASSGGELFF.

Regarding this clonotype: One end of the junction does not line up with germline, which may come from a read error. The rearrangement joins TRBV6-2 or TRBV6-3 to TRBJ2-6, with D maybe TRBD1 (6 bases). Germline V gene lookup returns CDR1 MNHEY and CDR2 SVGEGT. The CDR3 is 15 residues long. In DNA form, the CDR3 reads TGTGCCAGCAGCCCCAACCCAGGGGAAATGAACACTGAAGCTTTC. Protein sequence: CASSPNPGEMNTEAF.

This clonotype occurred a few times. A much larger clone differs by one base, so this may be a read error. The J gene is TRBJ2-7, the V gene TRBV6-1; 7 positions match TRBD1. Looked up from germline, CDR1 is MNHNS and CDR2 is SASEGT. The CDR3 has 14 amino acids. Trimming took 6 bases from V and 2 from J; bases not matched to a gene: 7. The chain's CDR3 is CASRGQGVAYEQYV. CDR3 in DNA: TGTGCCAGCAGGGGCCAGGGGGTCGCCTACGAGCAGTACGTC.

Of note for this clonotype: Sequence at one end of the junction differs from germline and may be a read error. The V call is TRBV4-3, the J call TRBJ2-2; D not resolved. This CDR3 spans 14 amino acids. Germline CDR1 reads LGHNA; CDR2 reads YSLEER. The CDR3 DNA reads as TGCGCCAGCAGCCAGATGGGTTACACTGGGGAGCTGTTTTTT. This translates into CASSQMGYTGELFF.

This clonotype appeared many times. The CDR3 region is CASSYVDLNYGYTF. The CDR3 nucleotides are TGTGCCAGCAGTTACGTGGACCTAAACTATGGCTACACCTTC. The chain links TRBV6-6 to TRBJ1-2; D unresolved. V lost 2 bases to trimming and J lost 2 bases, with 9 bases between them. The CDR3 contains 14 residues. Germline V gene lookup returns CDR1 MNHNY and CDR2 SVGAGI (reference sequence).

The chain is built from TRBV7-2 and TRBJ1-1; D might be TRBD1 (5 bases). CDR3 length equals 14 residues. CDR1 is SGHTA and CDR2 is FQGNSA in the germline V gene. Trimming pared 5 bases from V and 3 bases from J, leaving 13 bases between. For the CDR3, the DNA is TGTGCCAGCAGCCCCCAGGGAGTAGACACTGAAGCTTTCTTT. It is translated as CASSPQGVDTEAFF. The whole variable domain, filled in from reference TRBV7-2 and TRBJ1-1, reads GAGVSQSPSNKVTEKGKDVELRCDPISGHTALYWYRQSLGQGLEFLIYFQGNSAPDKSGLPSDRFSAERTGGSVSTLTIQRTQQEDSAVYLCASSPQGVDTEAFFGQGTRLTVV.

This clonotype has a count of ten or more. V is TRBV27 and J is TRBJ1-2; D possibly corresponds to TRBD1 (6 bases). Per the germline V gene, CDR1 is MNHEY and CDR2 is SMNVEV (reference sequence). V was pared by 3 bases and J by 6 bases, with 11 bases between. The CDR3 loop spans 13 amino acids. This CDR3 reads CASSFWQGNGYTF. DNA for the CDR3: TGTGCCAGCAGTTTTTGGCAGGGGAATGGCTACACCTTC.

Notes on this clonotype: A junction end diverges from the germline sequence, so it may reflect a read error. The genes are TRBV10-3 and TRBJ2-3, with TRBD1 matching 10 bases. The CDR3 contains 15 residues. Germline values: CDR1 ENHRY, CDR2 SYGVKD. This CDR3 is CASSVRDRGSDTQYF. As DNA, the CDR3 is TGTGCCAGCAGTGTGAGGGACAGGGGATCAGATACGCAGTATTTT.

Regarding this clonotype: It may be a read error: a sequence one base away is much more abundant. The chain links TRBV3-1 to TRBJ1-2; no clear D. Germline values: CDR1 LGHDT, CDR2 YNNKEL (reference sequence). The CDR3 extends over 12 amino acids. This chain's CDR3 is CASSLMGLGYAF. The CDR3 DNA is TGTGCCAGCAGCCTCATGGGTCTTGGCTACGCCTTC.

This clonotype was counted at least ten times. The chain uses TRBV7-8 and TRBJ2-3; 11 positions match TRBD1. The V and J ends lost 5 bases and 6 bases, in that order; junction bases with no gene match: 13. Germline-derived CDR1 and CDR2 are SGHVS and FQNEAQ. The CDR3 totals 17 residues. The CDR3 here is CASSDIRDRGLGDTQYF. DNA of the CDR3: TGTGCCAGCAGCGACATCCGGGACAGGGGGTTGGGGGATACGCAGTATTTT.

This clonotype occurred many times. This rearrangement joins TRBV12-3 or TRBV12-4 to TRBJ2-3, with a tentative D call TRBD2 (5 bases). CDR3 size: 13 residues. Between the trimmed V and J ends, which lost 7 bases and 6 bases, there was a span of 14 bases. CDR3 loop: CASTADWTDTQYF. The CDR3, as DNA: TGTGCCAGCACCGCGGACTGGACCGATACGCAGTATTTT.

Of note for this clonotype: Since no conserved phenylalanine or tryptophan closes the CDR3, a read error is the likely cause. The chain couples TRBV11-2 to TRBJ2-7; D is uncertain. Germline V gives CDR1 SGHAT, CDR2 FQNNGV. The CDR3 consists of 11 residues. Trimming removed 8 bases from V and 2 bases from J, with 7 bases in between. CDR3 protein: CASGRTYEQYL. In DNA form, the CDR3 reads TGTGCCAGCGGCCGGACCTACGAGCAGTACCTC.

This clonotype has at least ten counts. The chain couples TRBV3-1 to TRBJ1-6; D possibly corresponds to TRBD1 (5 bases). Germline CDR1 is LGHDT and CDR2 is YNNKEL (reference sequence). Trimming took 2 bases from V and 7 from J, leaving 12 bases between them. This CDR3 has 15 residues. This CDR3 is CASSQQSGTNSPLHF. As DNA, the CDR3 is TGTGCCAGCAGCCAACAATCCGGGACGAATTCACCCCTCCACTTT.

The chain combines TRBV2 with TRBJ2-7; 9 bases align to TRBD1. Germline V gives CDR1 SNHLY, CDR2 FYNNEI. Trimming cost V 8 bases and J 5 bases; bases outside gene matches: 4. This CDR3 contains 12 residues. CDR3 nucleotide sequence: TGTGCCAGCGGGACAGGGCTCCACGAGCAGTACTTC. This translates into CASGTGLHEQYF.

As regards this clonotype: This CDR3 is missing its conserved last phenylalanine or tryptophan, likely due to a read error. The chain joins TRBV10-3 to TRBJ2-7; 8 bases agree with TRBD1. CDR1 is ENHRY, CDR2 SYGVKD, per germline. CDR3 length: 13 residues. Trimming at V came to 7 bases and at J to 2 bases, leaving 4 bases not matched to a gene. The CDR3 loop is CAITGQGPYEQYL. Here the CDR3 DNA reads TGTGCCATCACCGGACAGGGTCCCTACGAGCAGTACCTC.

The CDR3 reads CATSPQGSNTEAFF. The CDR3 DNA reads as TGTGCCACCAGCCCCCAGGGTTCGAACACTGAAGCTTTCTTT. The V and J genes are TRBV19 and TRBJ1-1; a possible D gene is TRBD1 (5 bases). V was trimmed by 10 bases and J by 1 base, leaving 16 bases between them. The CDR3 runs 14 residues. CDR1 is LNHDA and CDR2 is SQIVND in the germline V gene (reference sequence).

Points on this clonotype: A read error may produce the germline difference seen at one junction end. The rearrangement uses TRBV7-2 and TRBJ1-3, with D tentatively TRBD1 (5 bases). The CDR3 sequence is 14 residues long. Germline assignment: CDR1 SGHTA and CDR2 FQGNSA. The CDR3 sequence: CASSSLGAGNTIYF. Here the CDR3 DNA reads TGTGCCAGCAGCTCCTTAGGGGCTGGAAACACCATATACTTT.

This chain links TRBV7-9 with TRBJ1-4; D perhaps matches TRBD1 (5 bases). Germline assignment: CDR1 SEHNR and CDR2 FQNEAQ (reference sequence). The CDR3 contains 14 residues. V shed 1 base and J shed 11 bases, with 14 bases lying between them. The CDR3 nucleotides are TGTGCCAGCAGCTTAGTCGGGACTAGTGAGAAACTGTTTTTT. Protein sequence: CASSLVGTSEKLFF. Full variable domain (rest looked up from reference TRBV7-9 and TRBJ1-4): DTGVSQNPRHKITKRGQNVTFRCDPISEHNRLYWYRQTLGQGPEFLTYFQNEAQLEKSRLLSDRFSAERPKGSFSTLEIQRTEQGDSAMYLCASSLVGTSEKLFFGSGTQLSVL.

The genes are TRBV25-1 and TRBJ2-7; no definite D call. In germline, CDR1 is MGHDK, CDR2 SYGVNS. The V and J ends lost 4 bases and 4 bases respectively, with 11 bases between them. This CDR3 is 13 amino acids long. The CDR3 DNA sequence: TGTGCCAGCAGTGTCAGGCGGAAGTACGAGCAGTACTTC. Amino acids: CASSVRRKYEQYF.

J is TRBJ1-3 and V is TRBV9, with 7 positions matching TRBD1. The length of the CDR3 is 12 residues. Germline CDR1 and CDR2: SGDLS and YYNGEE. The DNA for the CDR3 is TGTGCTAGGGGGCAGGGAGGAAACACCATATATTTT. Translation gives CARGQGGNTIYF.

This clonotype came up many times. Since a much larger clone is just one base distant, this may be a read error. The V and J genes are TRBV11-2 and TRBJ1-3; maybe TRBD1 (6 bases). Germline CDR1 is SGHAT and CDR2 is FQNNGV. CDR3 length: 13 amino acids. The CDR3 region has the DNA TGTGCCAGCAGCCTACTACAGGGAAGCACCATATATTTT. Its translation is CASSLLQGSTIYF.

Details on this clonotype: This CDR3 fails to terminate in the conserved phenylalanine or tryptophan, so it likely reflects a read error. CDR3 sequence: CASSYVTSGSYEQYA. Here the CDR3 DNA reads TGTGCCAGCAGTTACGTGACTAGCGGTTCCTACGAGCAGTACGCC. The chain uses TRBV6-5 and TRBJ2-7, with TRBD2 identical over 9 bases. The V gene end was trimmed by 2 bases and the J gene end by 1 base; junction bases not matched to a gene: 3. The CDR3 extends over 15 amino acids. Germline CDR1 is MNHEY and CDR2 is SVGAGI.

In nucleotides, the CDR3 is TGCAGCCCCGGGGGGCTGAGCACTGAAGCTTTCTTT. This sequence encodes CSPGGLSTEAFF. The rearrangement joins TRBV29-1 to TRBJ1-1; tentative D call: TRBD1 (6 bases). This CDR3 contains 12 residues. V was trimmed by 8 bases and J by 4 bases, leaving 14 bases between them. The V gene's germline CDR1 is SQVTM and CDR2 ANQGSEA.

This clonotype was detected only once. The rearrangement uses TRBV2 and TRBJ1-1; D is undetermined. Germline V CDR1 and CDR2: SNHLY, FYNNEI. This CDR3 spans 13 amino acids. The V gene lost 3 bases and the J gene lost 2 bases, with 7 bases spanning the gap. In DNA form, the CDR3 reads TGTGCCAGCAGTGATGTCAGTAACACTGAAGCTTTCTTT. This translates into CASSDVSNTEAFF.

This clonotype has ten or more counts. This chain uses TRBV2 with TRBJ2-7; the match to TRBD2 covers 9 bases. This CDR3 has 13 residues. Germline values: CDR1 SNHLY, CDR2 FYNNEI. J lost 3 bases, V lost 6 bases, and 3 bases had no gene match. This chain's CDR3 is CASSLAGYYEQYF. DNA for the CDR3: TGTGCCAGCAGCCTAGCGGGATACTACGAGCAGTACTTC.

V is TRBV20-1 and J is TRBJ2-5, with 8 bases that match TRBD1. This CDR3 has 14 residues. Germline values: CDR1 DFQATT, CDR2 SNEGSKA (reference sequence). Trimming cost V 0 bases and J 4 bases; bases outside gene matches: 4. The CDR3 region is CSARDTGQGETQYF. The CDR3 nucleotides are TGCAGTGCTAGAGACACCGGACAGGGAGAGACCCAGTACTTC.